Listed below are T cell receptor beta chains from one sample, sequenced in a study of tumor-infiltrating lymphocytes in primary liver carcinoma. TCRdb reprocessed the multiplex PCR reads via MiXCR and lists one record per CDR3 protein. Of some 180,000 distinct CDR3 sequences in the sample, about 60% were seen once. Sequenced: peripheral blood. These receptors all stem from a man in his forties or fifties with primary liver carcinoma and hepatitis B virus infection. Both conserved end residues are part of each CDR3. The D gene is left open where the match is weak. Not every row has a clone size; where given, it reads once, few, many or a size class.

J gene,clone size,V gene,D gene,CDR3 DNA,CDR3 protein
TRBJ2-5,-,TRBV12-3/TRBV12-4,-,TGTGCCAGCAGTTTGGTAATAGACACGGTTCAAGAGACCCAGTGCTTC,CASSLVIDTVQETQCF
TRBJ2-1,many,TRBV11-2,TRBD2,TGTGCCAGCAGCTTAGTAGGGACTAGCGGGCGGCATGAGCAGTTCTTC,CASSLVGTSGRHEQFF
TRBJ1-1,-,TRBV11-2,-,TGTGCCAGCAGCTCCAACAGGGTCAGGAACACTGAAGCTTTCTTT,CASSSNRVRNTEAFF
TRBJ2-3,-,TRBV29-1,-,TGCAGCGGGCGAAGTCGAGGGCTTAGCACAGATACGCAGTATTTT,CSGRSRGLSTDTQYF
TRBJ2-3,once,TRBV28,-,TGTGCCAGCAGTTTAGCAAGGACAGATACGCAGTATTTT,CASSLARTDTQYF
TRBJ2-2,few,TRBV4-2,-,TGTGCCAGCAGCCAAGATCTGACCGGGGAGCTGTTTTTT,CASSQDLTGELFF
TRBJ1-6,-,TRBV6-1,TRBD1,TGTGCCAGCAACCGAGACAGGGGTCTGAATTCACCCCTCCACTTT,CASNRDRGLNSPLHF
TRBJ2-1,-,TRBV5-4,-,TGTGCCAGCAGCTTGGTTCGGGCAGGGATTAGCTACAATGAGCAGTTCTTC,CASSLVRAGISYNEQFF
TRBJ2-2,-,TRBV5-1,TRBD2,TGCGCCAGCAGCCCGGGGACTAACGGAAACACCGGGGAGCTGTTTTTT,CASSPGTNGNTGELFF
TRBJ1-5,-,TRBV12-3/TRBV12-4,TRBD1,TGTGCCAGCAGTTCCGGGACAGGGACCAATCAGCCCCACCATTTT,CASSSGTGTNQPHHF
TRBJ1-4,-,TRBV11-2,TRBD1,TGTGTCAGCAACTTAGACAGGGACGGAAAACTGTTTTTT,CVSNLDRDGKLFF